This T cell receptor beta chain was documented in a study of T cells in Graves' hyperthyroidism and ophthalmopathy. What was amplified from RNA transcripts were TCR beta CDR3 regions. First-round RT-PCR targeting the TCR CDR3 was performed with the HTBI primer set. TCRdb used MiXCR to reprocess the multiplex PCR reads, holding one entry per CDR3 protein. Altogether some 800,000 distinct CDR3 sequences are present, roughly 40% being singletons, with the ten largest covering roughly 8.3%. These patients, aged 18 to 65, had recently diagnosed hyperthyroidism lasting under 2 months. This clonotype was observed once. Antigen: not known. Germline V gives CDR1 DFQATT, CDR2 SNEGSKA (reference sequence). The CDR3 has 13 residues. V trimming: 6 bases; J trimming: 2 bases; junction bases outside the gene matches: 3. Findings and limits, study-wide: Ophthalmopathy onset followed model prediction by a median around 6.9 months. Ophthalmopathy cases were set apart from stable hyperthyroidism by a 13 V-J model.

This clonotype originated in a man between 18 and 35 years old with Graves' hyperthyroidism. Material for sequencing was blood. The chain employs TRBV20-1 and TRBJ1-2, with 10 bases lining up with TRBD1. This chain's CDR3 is CSAVDRGNYGYTF. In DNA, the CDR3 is TGCAGTGCCGTGGACAGGGGGAACTATGGCTACACCTTC.